The present entry profiles one T cell receptor beta chain with its context. Repertoires were generated with immunoSEQ multiplex PCR, while TCRdb's copy carries only in-frame clones and drops some. The data show 60,000 or so clones, almost 95% seen once. These data come from a study of OX40 agonist ivuxolimab in advanced cancers. About the study: Those enrolled were 70% to 85% male, with a mean age of about 60 years and ages from about 20 to 80. Partial responses were seen in three patients, one with hepatocellular carcinoma and two with cutaneous melanoma.

Autoimmune disease history or systemic immunosuppression led to patient exclusion. V shed 1 base and J 3 bases; nucleotides not matched to a gene: 9. This CDR3 comprises 15 residues. Germline V gene lookup returns CDR1 GTSNPN and CDR2 SVGIG (reference sequence). This receptor was identified in an adult with an advanced solid tumor such as melanoma, head and neck, liver or kidney cancer. The material sequenced was CD4+ or CD8+ T cells sorted from blood, taken in a trial of the OX40 agonist ivuxolimab. V usage is TRBV30 and J usage is TRBJ2-7; TRBD2 matches at 7 bases. CDR3 bases: TGTGCCTGGAGTGACCAAGCCGGGGGGAACTACGAGCAGTACTTC. Its translation: CAWSDQAGGNYEQYF.